Below are 19 T cell receptor beta chains sequenced from a single sample in a study of T cells in Graves' hyperthyroidism and ophthalmopathy. Regions amplified from RNA transcripts were the TCR beta CDR3 regions. When the TCR CDR3 underwent first-round RT-PCR, the HTBI primer set was used. TCRdb reprocessed the multiplex PCR reads via MiXCR and lists one record per CDR3 protein. The profile covers 300,000 or so distinct CDR3 sequences, with about 21% appearing a single time and 50% to 65% taken by the ten largest. The sample taken for sequencing was blood. These receptors all come from a woman in her fifties or sixties with Graves' hyperthyroidism.

This clonotype was observed a handful of times. The J gene is TRBJ2-5, the V gene TRBV18; D not certain. Germline loops: CDR1 KGHSH, CDR2 LQKENI. Trimming took off 0 bases at V and 2 bases at J, with 7 bases between the two ends. The length of the CDR3 is 14 residues. CDR3 region: CASSPPKPQETQYF. CDR3 nucleotide sequence: TGTGCCAGCTCACCACCGAAACCACAAGAGACCCAGTACTTC.

This clonotype was found many times. The V gene is TRBV24-1, the J gene TRBJ2-5; 7 bases line up with TRBD2. J was trimmed by 5 bases and V by 2 bases; bases with no gene match: 10. Germline V gene sequence: CDR1 KGHDR, CDR2 SFDVKD. This CDR3 spans 16 amino acids. This CDR3 reads CATSDSGAGAVETQYF. CDR3 sequence (DNA): TGTGCCACCAGTGATTCCGGGGCGGGAGCCGTTGAGACCCAGTACTTC.

This clonotype was seen repeatedly, ten times or more. The chain joins TRBV20-1 to TRBJ2-7, with 7 bases that match TRBD2. V was pared by 1 base and J by 1 base, with 7 bases of the junction left unmatched. Per germline, CDR1 DFQATT and CDR2 SNEGSKA (reference sequence). This CDR3 has 15 residues. The CDR3 loop is CSARVLGLISYEQYF. The CDR3 DNA reads TGCAGTGCTAGAGTCCTGGGACTAATTTCCTACGAGCAGTACTTC.

In this sample, this clonotype turned up many times. The rearrangement joins TRBV11-2 to TRBJ1-5; D gene unclear. From germline, CDR1 is SGHAT and CDR2 FQNNGV. This CDR3 spans 15 amino acids. V was trimmed by 5 bases and J by 2 bases, leaving 13 bases between them. The CDR3 nucleotides are TGTGCCAGCAGCCCCGGCCGGTTGGGCAATCAGCCCCAGCATTTT. This encodes CASSPGRLGNQPQHF.

This clonotype was counted many times. This chain joins TRBV28 and TRBJ2-2; the D call may be TRBD1 or TRBD2 (5 bases each). V lost 6 bases and J lost 12, with 17 bases in between. CDR1 MDHEN and CDR2 SYDVKM come from the germline V gene. The CDR3 covers 13 residues. The CDR3 loop is CASRRTGLEKLFF. DNA of the CDR3: TGTGCCAGCAGGCGTACAGGACTCGAGAAGCTGTTTTTT.

This clonotype was seen many times. This sequence joins TRBV28 and TRBJ2-7, with 8 bases lining up with TRBD2. Germline CDR1 and CDR2: MDHEN and SYDVKM. This CDR3 is 14 amino acids long. V trimming: 6 bases; J trimming: 3 bases; junction bases outside the gene matches: 7. The CDR3 nucleotides read TGTGCCAGCAGCTCTCCGGGACTAGGCTACGAGCAGTACTTC. Its protein is CASSSPGLGYEQYF.

At least ten counts were recorded for this clonotype. The chain combines TRBV12-3 or TRBV12-4 with TRBJ2-5; D is uncertain. The CDR3 is 14 residues long. V lost 3 bases and J lost 3, with 11 bases in between. The CDR3 region has the DNA TGTGCCAGCAGTTTTGACTCGTCAAAAGAGACCCAGTACTTC. It yields the protein CASSFDSSKETQYF.

This clonotype was observed a handful of times. This may be a read error: a much more frequent sequence differs by one nucleotide. This CDR3 is CSARVVGEMETLYF. For the CDR3, the DNA is TGCAGTGCTAGAGTGGTGGGAGAAATGGAGACCCTGTACTTC. The chain has TRBV20-1 and TRBJ2-5, with a tentative D call TRBD2 (5 bases). This CDR3 contains 14 residues. Germline CDR1 and CDR2: DFQATT and SNEGSKA (reference sequence).

This clonotype was seen repeatedly, ten times or more. The V and J genes are TRBV28 and TRBJ2-2; TRBD2 aligns across 11 bases. Germline V CDR1 and CDR2: MDHEN, SYDVKM. The CDR3 has 16 amino acids. V trimming: 4 bases; J trimming: 8 bases; junction bases outside the gene matches: 9. The DNA for the CDR3 is TGTGCCAGCAGTTCCGGGACTAGCGGAGGGGCGGGGGAGCTGTTTTTT. Translated: CASSSGTSGGAGELFF.

This clonotype was detected many times. The chain employs TRBV11-2 and TRBJ2-7, with 11 bases fitting TRBD2. Per the germline V gene, CDR1 is SGHAT and CDR2 is FQNNGV. With V trimmed by 0 bases and J by 4 bases, 26 bases remained unmatched. The CDR3 is 23 residues long. CDR3 DNA: TGTGCCAGCAGCTTAGATGCGCTAGCGGGGGGACACCGGACTACCGTTCACTTTTACGAGCAGTACTTC. It codes for CASSLDALAGGHRTTVHFYEQYF.

The rearrangement links TRBV7-9 to TRBJ2-7, with TRBD1 matching 7 bases. V was clipped by 5 bases and J by 3 bases; unmatched bases: 4. CDR3 size: 13 residues. Germline CDR1 SEHNR, CDR2 FQNEAQ (reference sequence). The CDR3 DNA reads TGTGCCAGCAGCAACCGACAGGGCTACGAGCAGTACTTC. It codes for CASSNRQGYEQYF. The variable domain in full, with the rest retrieved from reference TRBV7-9 and TRBJ2-7, is DTGVSQNPRHKITKRGQNVTFRCDPISEHNRLYWYRQTLGQGPEFLTYFQNEAQLEKSRLLSDRFSAERPKGSFSTLEIQRTEQGDSAMYLCASSNRQGYEQYFGPGTRLTVT.

The gene calls are TRBV20-1 and TRBJ2-1, with 10 positions matching TRBD2. The V segment lost 5 bases and the J segment 12 bases; nucleotides outside the gene matches: 13. This CDR3 spans 14 amino acids. CDR1 is DFQATT and CDR2 is SNEGSKA in the germline V gene (reference sequence). The CDR3, as DNA: TGCAGTGCTGGGGGGGCTAGCGGGAGCTTAGGGCAGTTCTTC. Amino acid sequence: CSAGGASGSLGQFF.

This clonotype has at least ten counts. The rearrangement joins TRBV2 to TRBJ1-1, with unresolved D. The CDR3 length is 12 residues. The germline V gene encodes CDR1 SNHLY and CDR2 FYNNEI. The germline V and J ends were trimmed by 3 bases and 3 bases, with 5 bases remaining between them. In DNA, the CDR3 is TGTGCCAGCAGTGAGATGGACACTGAAGCTTTCTTT. Its protein is CASSEMDTEAFF. Complete variable domain (other parts from reference TRBV2 and TRBJ1-1): EPEVTQTPSHQVTQMGQEVILRCVPISNHLYFYWYRQILGQKVEFLVSFYNNEISEKSEIFDDQFSVERPDGSNFTLKIRSTKLEDSAMYFCASSEMDTEAFFGQGTRLTVV.

This clonotype has at least ten counts. The V call is TRBV27, the J call TRBJ2-7; 8 positions match TRBD2. Germline assignment: CDR1 MNHEY and CDR2 SMNVEV (reference sequence). V trimming: 2 bases; J trimming: 0 bases; junction bases outside the gene matches: 18. The CDR3 has 20 amino acids. In nucleotides, the CDR3 is TGTGCCAGCAGTTTAAGGGGGTCCGTCGGCGGGAGGATCAGCTCCTACGAGCAGTACTTC. Translation gives CASSLRGSVGGRISSYEQYF.

This clonotype was recorded many times. The genes are TRBV10-3 and TRBJ1-2; 7 bases are shared with TRBD1. The CDR3 contains 15 residues. Trimming at V came to 4 bases and at J to 3 bases, leaving 8 bases not matched to a gene. Germline CDR1 ENHRY, CDR2 SYGVKD. The DNA for the CDR3 is TGTGCCATCAGTGCGATTTCACAGGGGCACTATGGCTACACCTTC. Translating gives CAISAISQGHYGYTF.

This clonotype was seen ten or more times. V and J are TRBV11-2 and TRBJ2-3; D tentatively fits TRBD1 or TRBD2 (5 bases each). CDR1 is SGHAT and CDR2 is FQNNGV in the germline V gene. The ends were cut back, 5 bases at V and 8 bases at J, with 14 bases in the middle. There are 13 residues in the CDR3. The CDR3 protein is CASSPRRDGTQYF. In DNA form, the CDR3 reads TGTGCCAGCAGCCCTCGCCGGGACGGTACGCAGTATTTT.

The V call is TRBV19, the J call TRBJ2-5; TRBD2 matches 12 bases. This CDR3 region has 19 residues. Germline CDR1 and CDR2: LNHDA and SQIVND (reference sequence). J gave up 0 bases and V 1 base, and 9 bases lay outside the gene matches. CDR3 nucleotides: TGTGCCAGTAGTATAGCGGCTAGCGGGAGGGGAACGTACCAAGAGACCCAGTACTTC. This sequence encodes CASSIAASGRGTYQETQYF.

As concerns this clonotype: This sequence may be a read error, since a much larger clone differs from it by one base. The chain is built from TRBV27 and TRBJ1-1, with D possibly being TRBD1 (6 bases). Germline CDR1 is MNHEY and CDR2 is SMNVEV (reference sequence). Trimming pared 8 bases from V and 11 bases from J, leaving 15 bases between. This CDR3 comprises 11 residues. CDR3 loop: CASPIRGRAFF. The CDR3 nucleotides read TGTGCCAGCCCGATACGGGGGCGGGCTTTCTTT.

The chain links TRBV29-1 to TRBJ2-6; 12 nucleotides agree with TRBD1. The germline V gene has CDR1 SQVTM and CDR2 ANQGSEA. Trimming removed 2 bases from V and 3 bases from J; junction bases left unmatched: 5. The CDR3 extends over 17 amino acids. DNA for the CDR3: TGCAGCGTTGAATCCGGGACAGGGGGCTTTGGGGCCAACGTCCTGACTTTC. It yields the protein CSVESGTGGFGANVLTF.